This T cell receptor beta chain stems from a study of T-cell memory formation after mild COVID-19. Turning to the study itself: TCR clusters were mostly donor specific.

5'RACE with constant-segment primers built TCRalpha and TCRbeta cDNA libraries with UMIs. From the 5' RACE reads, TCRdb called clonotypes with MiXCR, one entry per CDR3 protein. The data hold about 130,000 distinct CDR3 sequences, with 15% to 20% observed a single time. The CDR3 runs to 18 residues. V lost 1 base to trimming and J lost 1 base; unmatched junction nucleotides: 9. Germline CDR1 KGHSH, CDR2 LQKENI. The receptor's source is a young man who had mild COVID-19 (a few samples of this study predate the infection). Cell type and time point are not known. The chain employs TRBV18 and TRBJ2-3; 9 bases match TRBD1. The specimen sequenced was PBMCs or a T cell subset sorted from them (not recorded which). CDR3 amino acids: CASSPRTRTGDGTDTQYF. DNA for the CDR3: TGTGCCAGCTCACCACGGACCAGGACAGGGGACGGCACAGATACGCAGTATTTT.